The 23 T cell receptor beta chains below were found in one sample sequenced in a study of T cell responses to AZD1222 COVID-19 vaccine. Repertoires were generated with immunoSEQ multiplex PCR, while TCRdb's copy carries only in-frame clones and drops some. There are roughly 120,000 clones in the sample; roughly 84% occur only once, and roughly 1.2% lies in the top ten. Sequencing used peripheral blood, obtained on day 0 of AZD1222 vaccination. The receptors derive from an adult in good health.

The chain links TRBV7-6 to TRBJ2-1; D uncertain. This CDR3 contains 14 residues. Trimming cost V 5 bases and J 8 bases, with 16 bases left between them. The V gene's germline CDR1 is SGHVS and CDR2 FNYEAQ. The CDR3 sequence: CASSPLGIVYEQFF. CDR3 nucleotide sequence: TGTGCCAGCAGCCCACTGGGGATAGTTTATGAGCAGTTCTTC.

V and J are TRBV7-9 and TRBJ2-7; 8 nucleotides align to TRBD1. Per the germline V gene, CDR1 is SEHNR and CDR2 is FQNEAQ (reference sequence). The trim removed 0 bases at V and 2 bases at J, leaving 6 bases unmatched. CDR3 length equals 16 residues. In DNA, the CDR3 is TGTGCCAGCAGCTTAGCGCTGGGACAGGTCACCTACGAGCAGTACTTC. It is translated as CASSLALGQVTYEQYF.

The CDR3: CSVEDDRGIGLNEQFF. CDR3 in DNA: TGCAGCGTTGAAGACGACAGGGGTATTGGGTTAAATGAGCAGTTCTTC. The V gene is TRBV29-1, the J gene TRBJ2-1; TRBD1 matches 8 bases. V gave up 0 bases and J gave up 7 bases; unmatched junction bases: 11. The CDR3 is 16 amino acids. Germline V gives CDR1 SQVTM, CDR2 ANQGSEA.

DNA for the CDR3: TGTGCCAGTAGTACAAGGACAGGGGACACTGAAGCTTTCTTT. Translated, it gives CASSTRTGDTEAFF. The V call is TRBV19, the J call TRBJ1-1; 9 positions agree with TRBD1. Germline CDR1 LNHDA, CDR2 SQIVND (reference sequence). The CDR3 covers 14 residues. The V and J ends lost 4 bases and 3 bases, in that order; junction bases with no gene match: 3.

A single count supports this clone. The chain is built from TRBV4-3 and TRBJ2-3; possibly TRBD1 or TRBD2 for D (6 bases each). The CDR3 loop spans 16 amino acids. V gave up 4 bases and J gave up 4 bases, with 18 bases separating them. CDR1 is LGHNA, CDR2 YSLEER, per germline. This CDR3 reads CASSPSTGGGADTQYF. The CDR3 nucleotides are TGCGCCAGCAGCCCGAGTACCGGGGGCGGGGCAGATACGCAGTATTTT.

This chain links TRBV7-6 with TRBJ2-7; possibly TRBD1 for D (5 bases). Germline values: CDR1 SGHVS, CDR2 FNYEAQ. This CDR3 is built from 13 residues. The ends were cut back, 1 base at V and 5 bases at J, with 9 bases in the middle. In DNA form, the CDR3 reads TGTGCCAGCAGCTTAGAAACGACAGACGAGCAGTACTTC. Protein product: CASSLETTDEQYF.

This clone came up a few times. The rearrangement uses TRBV27 and TRBJ2-7; 10 bases align to TRBD1. Germline loops: CDR1 MNHEY, CDR2 SMNVEV (reference sequence). The CDR3 sequence is 14 residues long. Trimming cost V 6 bases and J 9 bases; bases outside gene matches: 11. The CDR3: CASRTGTGVTPQYF. CDR3 nucleotides: TGTGCCAGCAGAACCGGGACAGGGGTCACCCCGCAGTACTTC.

The V call is TRBV6-5, the J call TRBJ1-1, with unresolved D. The CDR3 totals 15 residues. V was shortened by 0 bases and J by 0 bases, with 8 bases between the two germline ends. Germline CDR1 reads MNHEY; CDR2 reads SVGAGI. CDR3 nucleotide sequence: TGTGCCAGCAGTTACTCCGGGATTTTGAACACTGAAGCTTTCTTT. It yields the protein CASSYSGILNTEAFF.

This chain connects TRBV5-4 to TRBJ1-4; D not resolved. The CDR3 has 15 amino acids. Germline V gene lookup returns CDR1 SGHNT and CDR2 YYREEE (reference sequence). Trimming pared 0 bases from V and 0 bases from J, leaving 6 bases between. CDR3 loop: CASSLDLTTNEKLFF. In DNA, the CDR3 is TGTGCCAGCAGCTTGGACCTTACAACTAATGAAAAACTGTTTTTT.

This clone appeared a single time. This chain connects TRBV27 to TRBJ1-2; 8 bases agree with TRBD1. V lost 4 bases to trimming and J lost 5 bases; unmatched junction nucleotides: 6. Germline-derived CDR1 and CDR2 are MNHEY and SMNVEV (reference sequence). This CDR3 is built from 14 residues. The CDR3 nucleotides are TGTGCCAGCAGTTCTGGGACAGGCATATATGGCTACACCTTC. Translating gives CASSSGTGIYGYTF.

With regard to this clone: The junction differs from germline at one of its ends, possibly a read error. This rearrangement joins TRBV7-9 to TRBJ2-7, with TRBD2 identical over 9 bases. The CDR3 loop spans 14 amino acids. Germline CDR1 is SEHNR and CDR2 is FQNEAQ (reference sequence). CDR3 DNA sequence: TGTGCCAGCAGTTTAGTGGGACTAGCTTACGAGCAGTACTTC. This translates into CASSLVGLAYEQYF.

The chain combines TRBV10-1 with TRBJ2-2; the D call may be TRBD1 or TRBD2 (6 bases each). The CDR3 consists of 14 residues. Germline CDR1 is WNHNN and CDR2 is SYGVQD (reference sequence). With 6 bases removed from V and 8 bases from J, the gap between germline ends came to 16 bases. The CDR3 DNA reads as TGCGCCAGCAGCCGGGGGACACCCGGGGGGGAGCTGTTTTTT. Its translation: CASSRGTPGGELFF.

This sequence joins TRBV6-5 and TRBJ2-5; D gene unclear. The V gene lost 8 bases and the J gene lost 0 bases, with 10 bases spanning the gap. The germline gives CDR1 MNHEY, CDR2 SVGAGI. The CDR3 loop spans 13 amino acids. CDR3 amino acids: CASGRVNQETQYF. The CDR3, as DNA: TGTGCCAGCGGTCGGGTTAACCAAGAGACCCAGTACTTC.

The rearrangement uses TRBV5-6 and TRBJ2-7; 9 nucleotides align to TRBD1. With 4 bases clipped from V and 2 bases from J, the junction kept 4 bases outside the gene matches. Per the germline V gene, CDR1 is SGHDT and CDR2 is YYEEEE. CDR3 length: 14 amino acids. In DNA, the CDR3 is TGTGCCAGCAGCGGAACAGGGGGCCCCTACGAGCAGTACTTC. Protein: CASSGTGGPYEQYF.

In its sample, this clone was seen once. V usage is TRBV2 and J usage is TRBJ1-1; no firm D call. The CDR3 extends over 15 amino acids. CDR1 is SNHLY, CDR2 FYNNEI, per germline. Trimming stripped 5 bases from V and 7 bases from J, with 20 bases between. CDR3 in amino acids: CASSFNGLTQGEAFF. The CDR3 DNA follows: TGTGCCAGCAGTTTTAACGGACTCACGCAAGGTGAAGCTTTCTTT. The variable domain in full, completed from reference TRBV2 and TRBJ1-1, reads EPEVTQTPSHQVTQMGQEVILRCVPISNHLYFYWYRQILGQKVEFLVSFYNNEISEKSEIFDDQFSVERPDGSNFTLKIRSTKLEDSAMYFCASSFNGLTQGEAFFGQGTRLTVV.

The J gene is TRBJ2-5, the V gene TRBV14; D may match TRBD1 or TRBD2 (5 bases each). The CDR3 consists of 17 residues. Germline CDR1 reads SGHDN; CDR2 reads FVKESK. The V end was cut by 3 bases, the J end by 4 bases, with 21 bases between. CDR3 DNA: TGTGCCAGCAGCCAGCAATTGGCTCTGGGTGGGGGAGAGACCCAGTACTTC. As protein: CASSQQLALGGGETQYF.

V gene TRBV5-4 combines with J gene TRBJ1-6; possible D gene TRBD1, 6 bases. Per germline, CDR1 SGHNT and CDR2 YYREEE (reference sequence). The CDR3 is 17 amino acids. The germline V and J ends were trimmed by 2 bases and 2 bases, with 14 bases remaining between them. In DNA, the CDR3 is TGTGCCAGCAGCTTAGGGACAAGCCGCGCCTATAATTCACCCCTCCACTTT. This gives the protein CASSLGTSRAYNSPLHF.

V gene TRBV7-6 combines with J gene TRBJ2-1; the D is unclear. Looked up from germline, CDR1 is SGHVS and CDR2 is FNYEAQ. V was shortened by 6 bases and J by 3 bases, with 3 bases between the two germline ends. The CDR3 has 11 amino acids. The CDR3 sequence is CASRVYNEQFF. The CDR3, as DNA: TGTGCCAGCAGAGTCTACAATGAGCAGTTCTTC.

The chain couples TRBV6-5 to TRBJ1-3; the D gene is possibly TRBD1 (5 bases). Germline lookup yields CDR1 MNHEY and CDR2 SVGAGI. The ends were cut back, 5 bases at V and 1 base at J, with 9 bases in the middle. The CDR3 extends over 14 amino acids. The DNA for the CDR3 is TGTGCCAGCAGTCCCAGGGATTCTGGAAACACCATATATTTT. This sequence encodes CASSPRDSGNTIYF.

The chain carries TRBV5-1 and TRBJ2-1; 11 bases agree with TRBD1. The V gene's germline CDR1 is SGHRS and CDR2 YFSETQ. The V gene end was trimmed by 3 bases and the J gene end by 2 bases; junction bases not matched to a gene: 4. This CDR3 contains 16 residues. The CDR3, as DNA: TGCGCCAGCAGCTATGAGGGACAGGGGGCCTACAATGAGCAGTTCTTC. Translating it yields CASSYEGQGAYNEQFF.

A single count supports this clone. This chain links TRBV10-3 with TRBJ1-2; D is perhaps TRBD1 (5 bases). V lost 8 bases, J lost 4 bases, and 20 bases lay in between. The CDR3 has 15 residues. Germline values: CDR1 ENHRY, CDR2 SYGVKD. The CDR3 reads CAIASPTVGFYGYTF. DNA for the CDR3: TGTGCCATCGCTTCCCCGACAGTAGGATTCTATGGCTACACCTTC.

V usage is TRBV15 and J usage is TRBJ2-1; D unclear. Germline-derived CDR1 and CDR2 are LNHNV and YYDKDF (reference sequence). There are 15 residues in the CDR3. Trimming removed 2 bases from V and 2 bases from J, with 10 bases in between. The CDR3 loop is CATSRLVNPYNEQFF. CDR3 in DNA: TGTGCCACCAGCAGATTAGTAAACCCCTACAATGAGCAGTTCTTC.

This sequence joins TRBV4-1 and TRBJ2-3; TRBD2 matches 10 bases. The J segment lost 2 bases and the V segment lost 0 bases, leaving 11 bases of the junction unmatched. This CDR3 region has 19 residues. The germline V gene encodes CDR1 MGHRA and CDR2 YSYEKL. The CDR3 sequence: CASSQDPVETSGNTDTQYF. For the CDR3, the DNA is TGCGCCAGCAGCCAAGACCCGGTGGAAACTAGCGGGAACACAGATACGCAGTATTTT.